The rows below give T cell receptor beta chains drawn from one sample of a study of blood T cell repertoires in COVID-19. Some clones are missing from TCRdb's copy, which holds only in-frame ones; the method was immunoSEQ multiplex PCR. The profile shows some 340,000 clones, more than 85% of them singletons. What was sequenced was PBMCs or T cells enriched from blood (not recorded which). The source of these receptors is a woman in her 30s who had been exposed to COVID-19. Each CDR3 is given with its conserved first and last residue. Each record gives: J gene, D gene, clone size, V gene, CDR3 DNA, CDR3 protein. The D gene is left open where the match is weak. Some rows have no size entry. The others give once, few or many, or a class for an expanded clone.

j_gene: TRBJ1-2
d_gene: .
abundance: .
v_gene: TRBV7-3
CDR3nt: TGTGCCAGCAGCCCGACGGGTCTGGGGGCCAACTATGGCTACACCTTC
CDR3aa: CASSPTGLGANYGYTF

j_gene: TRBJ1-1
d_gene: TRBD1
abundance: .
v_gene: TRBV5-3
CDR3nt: TGTGCCAGAAGCTCCACAGGGGTGAAGGGCACTGAAGCTTTCTTT
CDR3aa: CARSSTGVKGTEAFF

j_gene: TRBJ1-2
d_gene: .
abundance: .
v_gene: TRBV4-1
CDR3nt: TGCGCCAGCAGCCCAAAGAGGACAGTGGGAATAGACACCTTC
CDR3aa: CASSPKRTVGIDTF

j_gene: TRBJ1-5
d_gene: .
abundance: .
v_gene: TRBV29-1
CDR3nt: TGCAGCGTCGCGTGGGGAGGGACGGGTCAGCCCCAGCATTTT
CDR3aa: CSVAWGGTGQPQHF

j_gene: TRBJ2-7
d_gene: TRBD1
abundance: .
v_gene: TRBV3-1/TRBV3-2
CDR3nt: TGTGCCAGCAACCCTGGACAGGGGGTCTTGTACTTC
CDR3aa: CASNPGQGVLYF

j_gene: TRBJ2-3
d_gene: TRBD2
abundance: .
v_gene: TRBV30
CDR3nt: TGTGCCTGGTTCGGTCCGGCTAGCGGGGGAAAAACAGATACGCAGTATTTT
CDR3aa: CAWFGPASGGKTDTQYF

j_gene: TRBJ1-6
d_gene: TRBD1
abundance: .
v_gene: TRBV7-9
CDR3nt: TGTGCCAGCAGCATTGAGAGGACAGGGAATTCACCCCTCCACTTT
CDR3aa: CASSIERTGNSPLHF

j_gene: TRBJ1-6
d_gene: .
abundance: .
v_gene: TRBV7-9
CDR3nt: TGTGCCAGCAGCTTAGGGACTCTTTCACCCCTCCACTTT
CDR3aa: CASSLGTLSPLHF

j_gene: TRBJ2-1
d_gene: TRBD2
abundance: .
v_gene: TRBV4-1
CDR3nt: TGCGCCAGCAGCCAACCGACTAGCGGGGGGAATGAGCAGTTCTTC
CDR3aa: CASSQPTSGGNEQFF

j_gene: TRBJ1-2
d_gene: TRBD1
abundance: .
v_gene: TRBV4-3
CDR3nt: TGCGCCAGCAGCCAAAGGGCGACAGGGCCACATGGCTACACCTTC
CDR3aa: CASSQRATGPHGYTF

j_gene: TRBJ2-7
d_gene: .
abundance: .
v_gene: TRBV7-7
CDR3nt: TGTGCCAGCAGCTTGACTAGTCTGAACGAGCAGTACTTC
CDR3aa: CASSLTSLNEQYF

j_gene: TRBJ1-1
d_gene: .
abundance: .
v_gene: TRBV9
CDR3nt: TGTGCCAGCAGCGTAGACCCGGGTTTGGTCACTGAAGCTTTCTTT
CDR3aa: CASSVDPGLVTEAFF

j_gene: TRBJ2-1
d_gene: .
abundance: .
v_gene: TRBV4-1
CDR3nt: TGCGCCAGCAGCCAAGGGCCTGCGGGTCAGAGACGCGGCAATGAGCAGTTCTTC
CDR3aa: CASSQGPAGQRRGNEQFF

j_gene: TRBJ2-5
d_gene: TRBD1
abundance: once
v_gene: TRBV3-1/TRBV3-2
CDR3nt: TGTGCCAGCAGCCGATTCACAGGGGGTCAAGAGACCCAGTACTTC
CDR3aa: CASSRFTGGQETQYF

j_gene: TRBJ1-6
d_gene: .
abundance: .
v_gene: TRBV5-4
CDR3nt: TGTGCCAGCAGCTTGGGGTCGGAGAGCTCCTATAATTCACCCCTCCACTTT
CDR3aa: CASSLGSESSYNSPLHF

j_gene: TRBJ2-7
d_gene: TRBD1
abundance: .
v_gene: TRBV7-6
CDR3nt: TGTGCCAGCAGTCCAGGAAACAGGGGAGCCTCCGAGCAGTACTTC
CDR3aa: CASSPGNRGASEQYF

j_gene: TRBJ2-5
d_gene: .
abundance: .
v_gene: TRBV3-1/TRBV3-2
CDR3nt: TGTGCCAGCAGCCAAGATCTGAGGGAGACCCAGTACTTC
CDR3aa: CASSQDLRETQYF

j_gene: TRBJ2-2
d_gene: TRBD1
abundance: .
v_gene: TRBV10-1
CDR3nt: TGCGCCAGCAGTGACCCCGGGACAGGGGACACCGGGGAGCTGTTTTTT
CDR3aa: CASSDPGTGDTGELFF

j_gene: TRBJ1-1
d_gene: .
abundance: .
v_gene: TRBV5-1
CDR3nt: TGCGCCAGCAGCTTGGAAGCCAGGGGTTTAGGCGGAGCTTTCTTT
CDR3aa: CASSLEARGLGGAFF

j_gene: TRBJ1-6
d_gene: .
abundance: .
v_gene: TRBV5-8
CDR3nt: TGTGCCAGCTCTGTCGGACAGTTACGCTACTCACCCCTCCACTTT
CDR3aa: CASSVGQLRYSPLHF

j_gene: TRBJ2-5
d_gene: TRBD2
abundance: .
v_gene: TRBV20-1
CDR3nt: TGCAGTGCTAGTCGAACTAGCGGAGAGACCCAGTACTTC
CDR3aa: CSASRTSGETQYF

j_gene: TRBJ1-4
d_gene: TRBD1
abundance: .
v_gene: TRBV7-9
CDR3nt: TGTGCCAGCAGCTCACGGACAGGGAGGAATGAAAAACTGTTTTTT
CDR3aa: CASSSRTGRNEKLFF

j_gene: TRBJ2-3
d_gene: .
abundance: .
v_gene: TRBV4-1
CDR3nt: TGCGCCAGCAGCCAAGCGTTCGCGGAGGGGGATACGCAGTATTTT
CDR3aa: CASSQAFAEGDTQYF

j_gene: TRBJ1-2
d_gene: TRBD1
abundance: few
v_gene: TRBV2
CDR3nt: TGTGCCAGCAGTGCAGGGGGCGAGGACTATGGCTACACCTTC
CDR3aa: CASSAGGEDYGYTF

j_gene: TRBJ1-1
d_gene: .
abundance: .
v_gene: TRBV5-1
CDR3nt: TGCGCCAGCAGCTCGGGACACCTCACTGAAGCTTTCTTT
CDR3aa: CASSSGHLTEAFF

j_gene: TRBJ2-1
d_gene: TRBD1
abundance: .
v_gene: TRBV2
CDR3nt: TGTGCCAGCAGTTCAGGGGGAAGCTCCTACAATGAGCAGTTCTTC
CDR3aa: CASSSGGSSYNEQFF

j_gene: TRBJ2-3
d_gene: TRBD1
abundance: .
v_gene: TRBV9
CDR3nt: TGTGCCAGCAGCGTAGAAGGGGGCAAAGCTAGCACAGATACGCAGTATTTT
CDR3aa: CASSVEGGKASTDTQYF